Following are 9 T cell receptor beta chains from one sample sequenced in a study of T cells after yellow fever vaccination. One entry per CDR3 protein results from TCRdb running MiXCR on the 5' RACE reads. The table shows more than 35,000 distinct CDR3 sequences, with roughly 7.1% occurring only once. Here the sequenced sample was CD8+ T cells not binding an NS4B(214-222) dextramer, sorted from PBMCs, taken 45 days after the yellow fever booster vaccination. These receptors were collected from a man aged 30-40 years who received the YFV17D yellow fever vaccine.

This clonotype was detected many times. CDR3 sequence reads: CSVGPLAGDVDTQYF. CDR3 coding DNA: TGCAGCGTTGGTCCCCTAGCGGGAGACGTAGATACGCAGTATTTT. The chain has TRBV29-1 and TRBJ2-3; 10 bases agree with TRBD2. This CDR3 is 15 amino acids long. With 4 bases clipped from V and 5 bases from J, the junction kept 9 bases outside the gene matches. Germline V gene sequence: CDR1 SQVTM, CDR2 ANQGSEA.

Ten or more counts support this clonotype. The chain is built from TRBV12-3 or TRBV12-4 and TRBJ2-7; weak D call: TRBD1 (5 bases). V was trimmed by 6 bases and J by 3 bases, leaving 12 bases between them. This CDR3 spans 13 amino acids. CDR3 in amino acids: CASSPGFGYEQYF. The CDR3 DNA is TGTGCCAGCAGCCCAGGGTTTGGCTACGAGCAGTACTTC.

This clonotype showed up many times. J is TRBJ2-2 and V is TRBV9; D gene unclear. V lost 4 bases to trimming and J lost 2 bases, with 6 bases between them. This CDR3 is built from 13 residues. Looked up from germline, CDR1 is SGDLS and CDR2 is YYNGEE. The CDR3 region has the DNA TGTGCCAGCAGCCCTGACAACACCGGGGAGCTGTTTTTT. Its translation: CASSPDNTGELFF.

V and J are TRBV7-9 and TRBJ1-1; weak D call: TRBD1 (6 bases). The CDR3 runs to 15 residues. The V and J ends lost 1 base and 1 base respectively, with 10 bases between them. CDR1 and CDR2 (germline): SEHNR, FQNEAQ (reference sequence). The CDR3 reads CASSLVRGGNTEAFF. The DNA for the CDR3 is TGTGCCAGCAGCTTAGTAAGGGGGGGGAACACTGAAGCTTTCTTT. Together with reference TRBV7-9 and TRBJ1-1, the CDR3 gives the full variable domain: DTGVSQNPRHKITKRGQNVTFRCDPISEHNRLYWYRQTLGQGPEFLTYFQNEAQLEKSRLLSDRFSAERPKGSFSTLEIQRTEQGDSAMYLCASSLVRGGNTEAFFGQGTRLTVV.

The gene calls are TRBV4-3 and TRBJ2-3; 13 bases align to TRBD2. Trimming cost V 4 bases and J 2 bases; bases outside gene matches: 12. The germline CDR1 and CDR2 sequences are LGHNA and YSLEER. The CDR3 extends over 19 amino acids. The CDR3 bases are TGCGCCAGCAGCCTAAACCCCACTAGCGGGAGGGCCCTCACAGATACGCAGTATTTT. This gives the protein CASSLNPTSGRALTDTQYF.

Ten or more counts support this clonotype. This chain joins TRBV28 and TRBJ2-1; 13 positions agree with TRBD2. There are 16 residues in the CDR3. The V gene's germline CDR1 is MDHEN and CDR2 SYDVKM. The trim removed 4 bases at V and 7 bases at J, leaving 7 bases unmatched. CDR3: CASSSRTSGSLNEQFF. DNA for the CDR3: TGTGCCAGCAGTTCCCGGACTAGCGGGAGTTTAAATGAGCAGTTCTTC.

Ten or more counts support this clonotype. J is TRBJ1-1 and V is TRBV20-1; D is perhaps TRBD1 (6 bases). V lost 1 base to trimming and J lost 0 bases, with 21 bases between them. CDR3 length equals 18 residues. CDR1 DFQATT and CDR2 SNEGSKA come from the germline V gene (reference sequence). For the CDR3, the DNA is TGCAGTGCTAGAGTCTTGGACAGTCGGAAAACCATGAACACTGAAGCTTTCTTT. Translating gives CSARVLDSRKTMNTEAFF.

This clonotype was detected ten times or more. The genes are TRBV29-1 and TRBJ2-3; 9 bases align to TRBD1. V dropped 4 bases and J dropped 6; count of bases not matched to a gene: 11. Germline V gene sequence: CDR1 SQVTM, CDR2 ANQGSEA. The CDR3 extends over 15 amino acids. This CDR3 reads CSVAPTGGLKDTQYF. The CDR3 DNA follows: TGCAGCGTTGCCCCCACAGGGGGCTTGAAGGATACGCAGTATTTT.

This sequence joins TRBV27 and TRBJ2-7; 12 bases map to TRBD2. CDR3 length: 14 amino acids. From germline, CDR1 is MNHEY and CDR2 SMNVEV (reference sequence). Trimming cost V 7 bases and J 2 bases; bases outside gene matches: 3. The DNA of the CDR3 is TGTGCCAGCAAACTAGCGGGAGGCCCCTACGAGCAGTACTTC. Translated, it gives CASKLAGGPYEQYF.